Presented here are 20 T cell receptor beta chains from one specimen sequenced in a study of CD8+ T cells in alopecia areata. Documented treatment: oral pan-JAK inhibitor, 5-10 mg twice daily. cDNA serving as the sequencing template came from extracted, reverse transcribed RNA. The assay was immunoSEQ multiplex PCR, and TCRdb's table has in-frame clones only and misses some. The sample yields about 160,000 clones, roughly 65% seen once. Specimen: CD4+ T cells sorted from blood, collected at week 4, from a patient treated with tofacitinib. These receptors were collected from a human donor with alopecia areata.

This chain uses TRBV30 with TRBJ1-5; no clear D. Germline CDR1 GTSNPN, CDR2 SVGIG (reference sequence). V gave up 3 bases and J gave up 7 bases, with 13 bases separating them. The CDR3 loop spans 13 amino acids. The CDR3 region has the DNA TGTGCCTGGAGCCCAATAGCGGGGCAGCCCCAGCATTTT. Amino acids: CAWSPIAGQPQHF.

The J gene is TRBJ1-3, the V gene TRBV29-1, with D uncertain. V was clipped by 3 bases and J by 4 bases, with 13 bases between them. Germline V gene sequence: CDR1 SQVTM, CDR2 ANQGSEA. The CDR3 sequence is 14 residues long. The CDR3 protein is CSVDSPGLGNTIYF. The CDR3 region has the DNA TGCAGCGTTGATTCCCCCGGGCTAGGAAACACCATATATTTT.

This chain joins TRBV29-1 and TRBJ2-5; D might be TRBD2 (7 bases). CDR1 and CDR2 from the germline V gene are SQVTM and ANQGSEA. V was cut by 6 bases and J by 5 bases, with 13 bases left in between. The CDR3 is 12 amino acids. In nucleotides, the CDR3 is TGCAGCGTACGGGGGGCGGAGGAGACCCAGTACTTC. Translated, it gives CSVRGAEETQYF. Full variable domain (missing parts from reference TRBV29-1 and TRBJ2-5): SAVISQKPSRDICQRGTSLTIQCQVDSQVTMMFWYRQQPGQSLTLIATANQGSEATYESGFVIDKFPISRPNLTFSTLTVSNMSPEDSSIYLCSVRGAEETQYFGPGTRLLVL.

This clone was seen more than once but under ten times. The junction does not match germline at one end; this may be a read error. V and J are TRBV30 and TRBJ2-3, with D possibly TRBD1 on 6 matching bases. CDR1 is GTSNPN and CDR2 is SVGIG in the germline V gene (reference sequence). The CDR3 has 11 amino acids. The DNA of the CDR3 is TGTGCCTGGAGTCTACCAGGGGTCCTTTTGTTT. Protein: CAWSLPGVLLF.

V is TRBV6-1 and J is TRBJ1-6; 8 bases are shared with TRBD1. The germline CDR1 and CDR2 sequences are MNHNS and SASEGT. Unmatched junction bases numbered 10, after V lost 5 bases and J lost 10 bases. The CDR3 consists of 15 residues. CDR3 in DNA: TGTGCCAGCAGTCCGGGGGACAGGAAAGGATCACCCCTCCACTTT. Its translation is CASSPGDRKGSPLHF.

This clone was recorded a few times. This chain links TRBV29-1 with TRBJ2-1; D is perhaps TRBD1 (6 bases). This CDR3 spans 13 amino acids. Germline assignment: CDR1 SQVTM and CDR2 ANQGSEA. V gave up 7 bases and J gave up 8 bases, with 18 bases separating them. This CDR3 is CSAERTGMDEQFF. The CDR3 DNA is TGCAGCGCGGAGAGAACAGGGATGGATGAGCAGTTCTTC.

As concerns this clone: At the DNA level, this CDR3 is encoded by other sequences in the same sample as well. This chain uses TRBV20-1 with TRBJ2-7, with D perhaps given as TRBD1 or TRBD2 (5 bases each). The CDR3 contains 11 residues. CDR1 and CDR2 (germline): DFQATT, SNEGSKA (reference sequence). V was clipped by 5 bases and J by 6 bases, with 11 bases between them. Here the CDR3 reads CSAGRGGEQYF. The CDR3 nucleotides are TGCAGTGCTGGACGTGGGGGCGAGCAGTACTTC.

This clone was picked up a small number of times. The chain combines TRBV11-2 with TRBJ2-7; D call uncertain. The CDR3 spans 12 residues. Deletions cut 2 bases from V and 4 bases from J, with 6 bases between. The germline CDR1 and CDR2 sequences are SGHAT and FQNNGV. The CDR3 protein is CASSLIAYEQYF. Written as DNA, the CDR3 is TGTGCCAGCAGCTTAATCGCATACGAGCAGTACTTC.

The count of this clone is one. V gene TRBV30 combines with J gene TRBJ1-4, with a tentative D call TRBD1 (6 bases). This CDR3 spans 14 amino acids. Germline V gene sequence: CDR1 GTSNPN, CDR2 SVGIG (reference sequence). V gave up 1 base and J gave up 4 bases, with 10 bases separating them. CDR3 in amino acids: CAWSGTALNEKLFF. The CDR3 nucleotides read TGTGCCTGGAGTGGGACAGCACTTAATGAAAAACTGTTTTTT.

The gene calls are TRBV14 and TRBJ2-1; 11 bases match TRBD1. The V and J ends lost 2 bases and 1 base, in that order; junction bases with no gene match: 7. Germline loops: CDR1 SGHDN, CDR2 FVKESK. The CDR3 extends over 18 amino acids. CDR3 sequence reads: CASSQRTGGRSSYNEQFF. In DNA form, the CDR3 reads TGTGCCAGCAGCCAAAGGACAGGGGGCCGGTCATCCTACAATGAGCAGTTCTTC.

The CDR3 region has the DNA TGTGCCAGCAGCTTACGGGGCCTCTCGTACCAAGAGACCCAGTACTTC. Translating gives CASSLRGLSYQETQYF. The chain carries TRBV9 and TRBJ2-5; D may match TRBD1 or TRBD2 (5 bases each). Between the trimmed V and J ends, which lost 4 bases and 0 bases, there was a span of 16 bases. Germline CDR1 SGDLS, CDR2 YYNGEE. The CDR3 totals 16 residues.

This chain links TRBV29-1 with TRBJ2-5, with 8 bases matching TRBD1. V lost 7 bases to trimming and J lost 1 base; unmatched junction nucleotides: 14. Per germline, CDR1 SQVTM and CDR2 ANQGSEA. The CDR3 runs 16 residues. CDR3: CSDGGTGSVAQETQYF. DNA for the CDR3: TGCAGCGACGGAGGGACAGGATCGGTGGCCCAAGAGACCCAGTACTTC.

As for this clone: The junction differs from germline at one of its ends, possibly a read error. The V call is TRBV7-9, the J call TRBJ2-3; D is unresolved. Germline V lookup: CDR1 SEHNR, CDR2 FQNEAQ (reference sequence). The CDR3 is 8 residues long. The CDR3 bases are TGTGCCAGCAGCCTCCAGCGTTTT. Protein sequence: CASSLQRF.

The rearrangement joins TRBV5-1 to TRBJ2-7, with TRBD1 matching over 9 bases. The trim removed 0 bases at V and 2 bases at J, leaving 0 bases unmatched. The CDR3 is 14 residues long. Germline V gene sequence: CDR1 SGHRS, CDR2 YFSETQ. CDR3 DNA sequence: TGCGCCAGCAGCTTGGGACAGGGGGCCTACGAGCAGTACTTC. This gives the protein CASSLGQGAYEQYF.

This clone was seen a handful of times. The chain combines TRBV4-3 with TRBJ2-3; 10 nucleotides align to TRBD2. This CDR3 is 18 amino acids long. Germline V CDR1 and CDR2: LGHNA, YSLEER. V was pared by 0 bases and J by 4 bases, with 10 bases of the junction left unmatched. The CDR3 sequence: CASSQDPPTSGVPDTQYF. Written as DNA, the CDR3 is TGCGCCAGCAGCCAAGACCCGCCTACTAGCGGGGTTCCAGATACGCAGTATTTT.

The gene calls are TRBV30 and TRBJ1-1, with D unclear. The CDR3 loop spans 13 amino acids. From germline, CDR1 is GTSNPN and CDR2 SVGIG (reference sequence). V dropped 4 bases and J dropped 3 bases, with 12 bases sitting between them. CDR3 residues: CAWKEGADTEAFF. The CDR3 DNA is TGTGCCTGGAAGGAGGGAGCGGACACTGAAGCTTTCTTT.

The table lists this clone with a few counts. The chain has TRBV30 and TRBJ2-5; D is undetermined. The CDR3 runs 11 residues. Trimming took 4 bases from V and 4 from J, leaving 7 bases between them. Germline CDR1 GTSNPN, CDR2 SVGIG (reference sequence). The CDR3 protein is CAWNWRETQYF. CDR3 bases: TGTGCCTGGAATTGGAGAGAGACCCAGTACTTC.

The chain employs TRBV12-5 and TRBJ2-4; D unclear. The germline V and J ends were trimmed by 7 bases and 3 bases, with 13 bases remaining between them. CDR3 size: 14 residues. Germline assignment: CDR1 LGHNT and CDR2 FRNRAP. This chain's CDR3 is CASAPQSIKNIQYF. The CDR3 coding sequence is TGTGCTAGTGCCCCCCAATCTATCAAAAACATTCAGTACTTC.

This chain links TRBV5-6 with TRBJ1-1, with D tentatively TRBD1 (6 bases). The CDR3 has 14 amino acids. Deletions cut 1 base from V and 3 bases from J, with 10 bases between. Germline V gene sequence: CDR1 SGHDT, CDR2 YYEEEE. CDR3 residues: CASSLNRVDTEAFF. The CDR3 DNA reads TGTGCCAGCAGCTTGAACAGGGTGGACACTGAAGCTTTCTTT.

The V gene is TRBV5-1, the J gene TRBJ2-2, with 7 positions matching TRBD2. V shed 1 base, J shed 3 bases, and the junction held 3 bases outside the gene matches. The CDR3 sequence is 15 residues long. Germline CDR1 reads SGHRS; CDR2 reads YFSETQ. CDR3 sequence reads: CASSLPGGYTGELFF. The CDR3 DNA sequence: TGCGCCAGCAGCTTGCCGGGGGGATACACCGGGGAGCTGTTTTTT. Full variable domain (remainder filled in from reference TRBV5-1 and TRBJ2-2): KAGVTQTPRYLIKTRGQQVTLSCSPISGHRSVSWYQQTPGQGLQFLFEYFSETQRNKGNFPGRFSGRQFSNSRSEMNVSTLELGDSALYLCASSLPGGYTGELFFGEGSRLTVL.